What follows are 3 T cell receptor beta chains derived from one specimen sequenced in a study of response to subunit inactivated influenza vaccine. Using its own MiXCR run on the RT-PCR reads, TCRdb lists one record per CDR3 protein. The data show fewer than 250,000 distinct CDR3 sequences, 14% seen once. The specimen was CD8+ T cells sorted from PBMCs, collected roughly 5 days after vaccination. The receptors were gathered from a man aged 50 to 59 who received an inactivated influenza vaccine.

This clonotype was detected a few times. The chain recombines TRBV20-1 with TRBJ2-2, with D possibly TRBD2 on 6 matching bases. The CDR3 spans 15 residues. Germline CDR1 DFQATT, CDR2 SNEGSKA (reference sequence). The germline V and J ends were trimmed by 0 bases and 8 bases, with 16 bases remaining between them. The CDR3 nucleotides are TGCAGTGCTAGAGATCTAGGAGGGTTGTTGGGGGAGCTGTTTTTT. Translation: CSARDLGGLLGELFF.

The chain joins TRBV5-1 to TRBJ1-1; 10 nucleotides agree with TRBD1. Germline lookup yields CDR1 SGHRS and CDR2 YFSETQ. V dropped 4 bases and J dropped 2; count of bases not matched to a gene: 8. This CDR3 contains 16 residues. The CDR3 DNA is TGCGCCAGCAGCCTGGGACAGGGGCTAGGAAACACTGAAGCTTTCTTT. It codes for CASSLGQGLGNTEAFF.

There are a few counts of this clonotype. CDR3 bases: TGTGCCACCAGCCCGCGGGGGACCTACGAGCAGTACTTC. Protein sequence: CATSPRGTYEQYF. The genes are TRBV24-1 and TRBJ2-7; 7 bases are a match to TRBD2. The CDR3 loop spans 13 amino acids. The V segment lost 7 bases and the J segment 2 bases; nucleotides outside the gene matches: 4. The V gene's germline CDR1 is KGHDR and CDR2 SFDVKD.